This T cell receptor beta chain was obtained from a study of cytomegalovirus exposure and HLA in healthy donors. General study results and limits: CMV antigen specificity was confirmed in vitro for a few CMV-associated chains.

The sample holds many counts of this clone. Its antigen is not identified. Vbeta (60) and Jbeta (13) primers were used in the PCR. The assay was immunoSEQ multiplex PCR, and TCRdb's table has in-frame clones only and misses some. The table has about 89,000 clones, around two thirds seen once; the top ten hold about 2%. The material sequenced was PBMCs. This receptor was identified in a male donor in good health and CMV-seronegative.

The CDR3 here is CASSQDLAGKNEQYF. Written as DNA, the CDR3 is TGCGCCAGCAGCCAAGATCTAGCGGGAAAAAACGAGCAGTACTTC. The chain carries TRBV4-1 and TRBJ2-7; 9 bases fit TRBD2. CDR3 size: 15 residues. V lost 0 bases and J lost 5; bases outside the gene matches: 5. From germline, CDR1 is MGHRA and CDR2 YSYEKL.